These T cell receptor beta chains were read from a single sample in a study of blood T cell repertoires in COVID-19. Measured with immunoSEQ multiplex PCR; TCRdb has only the in-frame clones, and not every one. The data show 150,000 to 200,000 clones, with more than 80% seen just once and about 11% held by the top ten. Specimen: peripheral blood. All receptors come from a human donor in a cohort sampled during active COVID-19. The CDR3 runs from the conserved cysteine through the conserved F or W. The D gene is left open where the match is weak. Only part of the rows carry a size: once, few, many, or a class if the clone is expanded.

>TRBV9|NA|TRBJ2-7|TRBD1
CASSRGQGSYEQYF
TGTGCCAGCAGCAGGGGGCAAGGCTCCTACGAGCAGTACTTC
>TRBV25-1|NA|TRBJ1-3|NA
CASSRAGAGNTIYF
TGTGCCAGCAGCCGCGCGGGGGCTGGAAACACCATATATTTT
>TRBV4-1|few|TRBJ1-6|TRBD1
CASSLGQANSPLHF
TGCGCCAGCAGCCTAGGACAGGCTAATTCACCCCTCCACTTT
>TRBV5-1|NA|TRBJ2-1|NA
CASSPGGWNWDEQFF
TGCGCCAGCAGCCCTGGAGGATGGAATTGGGATGAGCAGTTCTTC
>TRBV29-1|NA|TRBJ1-5|NA
CSAKGGNSNQPQHF
TGCAGCGCAAAGGGGGGGAACAGCAATCAGCCCCAGCATTTT
>TRBV18|few|TRBJ1-2|NA
CASSPQIPISGNYGYTF
TGTGCCAGCTCACCACAAATCCCGATCTCAGGGAACTATGGCTACACCTTC
>TRBV24-1|NA|TRBJ2-7|TRBD1
CATSDPRGPYEQYF
TGTGCCACCAGTGATCCCAGGGGGCCCTACGAGCAGTACTTC
>TRBV7-6|once|TRBJ2-3|NA
CASSLGFAVTTDTQYF
TGTGCCAGCAGCTTAGGGTTCGCAGTAACCACAGATACGCAGTATTTT
>TRBV23-1|NA|TRBJ2-5|TRBD1
CASSQKLTGGGQTQYF
TGCGCCAGCAGTCAAAAATTGACAGGGGGCGGACAGACCCAGTACTTC
>TRBV7-3|NA|TRBJ2-2|NA
CASSLNRGGAGPGELFF
TGTGCCAGCAGCTTAAATAGAGGCGGGGCGGGACCCGGGGAGCTGTTTTTT
>TRBV9|NA|TRBJ2-7|NA
CASSVAAGIGYEQYF
TGTGCCAGCAGCGTAGCCGCAGGGATTGGCTACGAGCAGTACTTC
>TRBV19|NA|TRBJ2-5|NA
CASSGWGRETQYF
TGTGCCAGTAGTGGATGGGGGCGGGAGACCCAGTACTTC
>TRBV4-3|NA|TRBJ2-4|TRBD1
CASSQDSLTGHGNIQYF
TGCGCCAGCAGCCAGGACTCCCTGACAGGGCACGGGAACATTCAGTACTTC
>TRBV27|once|TRBJ2-7|NA
CASSLKPGAPLFSYEQYF
TGTGCCAGCAGTTTGAAACCAGGGGCCCCTCTTTTTTCCTACGAGCAGTACTTC
>TRBV6-6|NA|TRBJ1-3|NA
CASSSRGQYSGNTIYF
TGTGCCAGCAGTTCGAGAGGACAGTACTCTGGAAACACCATATATTTT
>TRBV4-3|once|TRBJ1-1|NA
CASSQDRGGTNTEAFF
TGCGCCAGCAGCCAAGATCGCGGGGGGACGAACACTGAAGCTTTCTTT
>TRBV2|NA|TRBJ1-1|NA
CASSARQGTTEAFF
TGTGCCAGCAGTGCACGCCAGGGGACCACTGAAGCTTTCTTT
>TRBV30|NA|TRBJ2-7|NA
CAWSVASVGEQYF
TGTGCCTGGAGTGTTGCTAGCGTTGGCGAGCAGTACTTC
>TRBV7-2|NA|TRBJ2-7|TRBD2
CASSLVAGGAYEQYF
TGTGCCAGCAGCTTGGTAGCGGGGGGAGCCTACGAGCAGTACTTC
>TRBV5-4|NA|TRBJ1-3|NA
CASSLRGSGNTIYF
TGTGCCAGCAGCTTACGCGGCTCTGGAAACACCATATATTTT
>TRBV18|once|TRBJ1-2|NA
CASSLLDGGDYGYTF
TGTGCCAGCTCGCTCTTGGATGGGGGCGACTATGGCTACACCTTC
>TRBV7-9|NA|TRBJ2-3|TRBD2
CASSTRLAVDTDTQYF
TGTGCCAGCAGCACCCGACTAGCGGTCGACACAGATACGCAGTATTTT